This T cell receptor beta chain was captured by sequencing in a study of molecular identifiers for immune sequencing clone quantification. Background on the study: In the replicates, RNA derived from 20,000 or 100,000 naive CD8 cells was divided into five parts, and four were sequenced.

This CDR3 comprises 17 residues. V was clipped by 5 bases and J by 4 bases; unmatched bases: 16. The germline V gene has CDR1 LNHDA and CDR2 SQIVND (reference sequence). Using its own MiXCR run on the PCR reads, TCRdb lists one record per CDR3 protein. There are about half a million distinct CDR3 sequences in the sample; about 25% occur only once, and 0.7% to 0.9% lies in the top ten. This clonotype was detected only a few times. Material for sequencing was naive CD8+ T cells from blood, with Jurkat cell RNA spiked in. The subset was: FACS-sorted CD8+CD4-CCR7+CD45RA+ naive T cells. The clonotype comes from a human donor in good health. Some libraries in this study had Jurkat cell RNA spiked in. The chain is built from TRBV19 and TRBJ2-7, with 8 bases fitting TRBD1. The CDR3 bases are TGTGCCAGTAGTGCGGGCCCCCGGGACAGGTATCTATACGAGCAGTACTTC. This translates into CASSAGPRDRYLYEQYF. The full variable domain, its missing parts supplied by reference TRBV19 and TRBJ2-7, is DGGITQSPKYLFRKEGQNVTLSCEQNLNHDAMYWYRQDPGQGLRLIYYSQIVNDFQKGDIAEGYSVSREKKESFPLTVTSAQKNPTAFYLCASSAGPRDRYLYEQYFGPGTRLTVT.